The present entry profiles one T cell receptor (beta chain) with its context. This clone was observed once. Its antigen is still unknown. Base-call qualities are not available, and no considerably larger clone is one nucleotide away. The donors were healthy, HIV-negative adults who had no recently reported acute infections or vaccinations. Every donor was a Caucasian adult living in Nashville, Tennessee, USA. CD4+ T cells were enriched through magnetic negative selection, after which naive cells were positively selected on CD45RA and the remaining negative fraction served as the memory subset. After blood collection by leukapheresis, PBMCs were isolated using Ficoll-Histopaque density gradient centrifugation and then cryopreserved in the vapor phase of liquid nitrogen. Analytical flow cytometry was used to check the purity and quantity of each magnetically sorted T cell population. Each sorted fraction had its genomic DNA isolated and then quantified by UV absorbance on a Nanodrop 2000c.

From a lookup of the germline V gene, CDR1 and CDR2 are KGHSH and LQKENI. The CDR3 contains 14 residues, cysteine and phenylalanine counted. Of the read, only the CDR3 DNA is kept; its 42 bases are in frame from base 1. The junction carries 11 bases between V and J, which are trimmed by 1 base and 4 bases respectively. These data belong to a study of shared clonotypes between healthy human individuals (dated by TCRdb to 2019 to 2021). About the study as a whole: A few men and a couple of women, aged 18 to 49 years, made up the cohort. Per donor, three plates each were used for CD4 naive and CD4 memory, two for CD8 naive, and one for CD8 memory. To estimate repertoire size and how much clonotypes are shared between individuals, the study performed deep sequencing of blood TCR repertoires from five healthy adults. To increase sequencing depth and limit assay-specific biases, different laboratories used diverse techniques to prepare libraries and sequence TCR repertoires. Per donor, leukapheresis produced somewhere between about 0.8 and 9.5 billion PBMCs. The paper as a whole reports these results and caveats: Higher generation probabilities were observed for clonotypes shared by all four sorted-subset donors than for non-shared clonotypes. Pairwise subsampling indicated that sequencing depth was expected to affect the degree of clonotype sharing among donors. The genetic and exposure-history diversity represented was limited by the small number of donors. Naive subsets generally had larger estimated clonotype richness than memory subsets did. When a few donors were compared, the shared fraction of clonotypes was around 5% for naive CD4, 3.5% to 4% for naive CD8, roughly 2.5% for memory CD4, and 0.4% for memory CD8. Rarefaction of sorted-subset datasets indicated incomplete sequencing despite the large sequencing depth. Only blood was sampled, and tissue TCR repertoires likely differ from those in blood.

Using the deep immunoSEQ assay, TCR CDR3 regions were amplified from genomic DNA by multiplex PCR. Extracted genomic DNA from each cell subset was spread evenly across all wells of several immunoSEQ 96-well plates, with each plate serving as a replicate. Each replicate PCR for sorted subsets received 150 to 250 ng genomic DNA, equal to tens of thousands of T cell genomes. Purified libraries were quantified with a Qubit 3.0 fluorometer, sized on a Bioanalyzer 2100, and re-quantified with the KAPA Library Quantification kit. Every immunoSEQ 96-well plate was sequenced on a separate single-read 150-cycle Illumina NextSeq 550 flow cell. In the authors' own workflow: Because only junctional sequences without quality scores were contained in the immunoSEQ output, filtering matching that applied to full-length reads could not be performed. To assign V/J genes and CDR3, sequences were annotated against IMGT germline references using PyIR, a Python wrapper for IgBLAST v1.9. Reads with weak V/J assignments (E-value above 1e-6), missing CDR3, stop codons, out-of-frame junctions, or ambiguous translated residues were removed. A V3J clonotype was defined by an identical inferred V gene, J gene, and CDR3 amino acid sequence. The percentage overlap between two repertoires was calculated by dividing the number of shared unique clonotypes by the size of the smaller repertoire. Richness of each repertoire was evaluated using RTK rarefaction, the Chao1 estimator, and Recon v2.1 estimates of unobserved clonotypes. Generation probabilities for all TCRbeta clonotypes obtained by the gDNA method from a few donors were computed using OLGA. The clones in this table, taken by TCRdb from immuneACCESS, are in-frame only. Not every clone is retained; where verified, under half of the shortfall comes from an unresolved V gene, and the cause of the rest is unknown. That table supplies the V and J calls and clone size; D and trimming were determined from the DNA. The sample has about 2 million clones on record, 95% of them singletons. More than 0.1% of the sample goes to the ten largest clones.

The sequence came from a man aged 18 to 35 in good health. The chain is assembled from TRBV18 and TRBJ2-7; the D segment could be TRBD1, given 6 matching bases. Sequences were obtained from naive CD4+ T cells sorted from blood. The cell subset or site label, as the study defines it: CD45RA+ positively selected. In nucleotides, the sequence is TGTGCCAGCTCACCACAGGGGGAGAGGTACGAGCAGTACTTC. Its translation reads: CASSPQGERYEQYF.